This T cell receptor beta chain was sequenced in a study of regulatory T cells in long-lasting Graves disease. Findings and limits, study-wide: New patients shared fewer public clonotypes (approximately 1,000) than persistent patients did (roughly 2,500).

Through Arm-PCR of CDR3 regions and iRepertoire HTBI primers, TCR beta libraries were built. TCRdb analysed the multiplex PCR reads with MiXCR anew, one entry per CDR3 protein. Here the sample spans 530,000 or so distinct CDR3 sequences, 13% being singletons. This clonotype was recorded at least ten times. No antigen is known for it. Time point noted: newly diagnosed GD, antithyroid drugs for less than 3 months. From RNA extracted from PBMCs, the TCR library was made. The V gene lost 2 bases and the J gene lost 5 bases, with 3 bases spanning the gap. The germline V gene has CDR1 PRHDT and CDR2 FYEKMQ (reference sequence). CDR3 length: 12 residues. This sample also appeared in a second study, on T cells in Graves' hyperthyroidism and ophthalmopathy. According to that study: Carried out on the TCR CDR3, a first-round RT-PCR used the HTBI primer set.

The receptor was derived from a man aged 30 to 39 with Graves disease. The source was peripheral blood mononuclear cells (PBMCs), collected at new diagnosis, from a patient treated with antithyroid drugs. The J gene is TRBJ1-4, the V gene TRBV13; no definite D call. CDR3 bases: TGTGCCAGCAGCTTACAGAATGAAAAACTGTTTTTT. It codes for CASSLQNEKLFF.